What follows are 30 T cell receptor beta chains derived from one specimen sequenced in a study of blood T cell repertoires in COVID-19. Only in-frame clones appear in the TCRdb table, and some are missing; sequencing was by immunoSEQ multiplex PCR. The sample lists more than 250,000 clones, over 75% seen once, with about 5.1% in the top ten. The specimen was peripheral blood. All receptors come from a man aged 45-65 years with active or convalescent COVID-19.

The CDR3 spells CASSPSLAAYNEQFF. CDR3 DNA: TGTGCCAGTAGTCCCTCACTAGCGGCCTACAATGAGCAGTTCTTC. The chain recombines TRBV19 with TRBJ2-1, with 8 nucleotides matching TRBD2. CDR1 is LNHDA, CDR2 SQIVND, per germline (reference sequence). This CDR3 has 15 amino acids. The V gene end was trimmed by 5 bases and the J gene end by 2 bases; junction bases not matched to a gene: 5. The complete variable domain, with remaining parts taken from reference TRBV19 and TRBJ2-1, reads DGGITQSPKYLFRKEGQNVTLSCEQNLNHDAMYWYRQDPGQGLRLIYYSQIVNDFQKGDIAEGYSVSREKKESFPLTVTSAQKNPTAFYLCASSPSLAAYNEQFFGPGTRLTVL.

V and J are TRBV30 and TRBJ1-6; unclear D gene. The V end was cut by 2 bases, the J end by 1 base, with 15 bases between. The germline gives CDR1 GTSNPN, CDR2 SVGIG (reference sequence). The CDR3 extends over 17 amino acids. CDR3 bases: TGTGCCTGGAGTCTAACTTGGAGTAGTTCCTATAATTCACCCCTCCACTTT. Translating it yields CAWSLTWSSSYNSPLHF.

J is TRBJ2-7 and V is TRBV5-4; weak D call: TRBD1 (5 bases). There are 15 residues in the CDR3. From germline, CDR1 is SGHNT and CDR2 YYREEE (reference sequence). Trimming stripped 1 base from V and 3 bases from J, with 14 bases between. In DNA, the CDR3 is TGTGCCAGCAGCTTGAGGAGCGAGCAGGGCTACGAGCAGTACTTC. It codes for CASSLRSEQGYEQYF.

This chain links TRBV7-2 with TRBJ2-2; TRBD2 is a possible D gene (6 bases). The ends were cut back, 5 bases at V and 4 bases at J, with 17 bases in the middle. There are 16 residues in the CDR3. Germline V gene lookup returns CDR1 SGHTA and CDR2 FQGNSA. The CDR3 DNA reads as TGTGCCAGCAGCCTCCTGGGTAGCGGAGTCACCGGGGAGCTGTTTTTT. Its translation is CASSLLGSGVTGELFF. The variable domain in full, with the rest retrieved from reference TRBV7-2 and TRBJ2-2, is GAGVSQSPSNKVTEKGKDVELRCDPISGHTALYWYRQSLGQGLEFLIYFQGNSAPDKSGLPSDRFSAERTGGSVSTLTIQRTQQEDSAVYLCASSLLGSGVTGELFFGEGSRLTVL.

This clone was seen just once. The CDR3, as DNA: TGCGCCAGCAGCTTGGGGGGAGGGCCCTACGAGCAGTACTTC. Its translation is CASSLGGGPYEQYF. This rearrangement joins TRBV5-1 to TRBJ2-7, with TRBD2 matching 7 bases. This CDR3 has 14 residues. The J segment lost 2 bases and the V segment lost 0 bases, leaving 2 bases of the junction unmatched. Germline CDR1 is SGHRS and CDR2 is YFSETQ.

The chain employs TRBV5-6 and TRBJ2-7, with TRBD1 identical over 12 bases. CDR1 and CDR2 from the germline V gene are SGHDT and YYEEEE. The CDR3 totals 15 residues. Trimming took 7 bases from V and 4 from J; bases not matched to a gene: 9. The CDR3 bases are TGTGCCAGCCAAAACCGGGACAGGGGGCCATACGAGCAGTACTTC. Its protein product is CASQNRDRGPYEQYF.

The rearrangement links TRBV7-3 to TRBJ2-6, with no clear D. CDR1 and CDR2 from the germline V gene are SGHTA and FQGTGA. Trimming took off 2 bases at V and 1 base at J, with 15 bases between the two ends. The CDR3 sequence is 18 residues long. The CDR3 coding sequence is TGTGCCAGCAGCTTACTCGGTTCAGCTAGGTCTGGGGCCAACGTCCTGACTTTC. It encodes CASSLLGSARSGANVLTF.

The chain uses TRBV5-8 and TRBJ1-5, with 7 nucleotides matching TRBD1. Germline loops: CDR1 SGHTS, CDR2 YDEGEE. V shed 6 bases and J 4 bases; nucleotides not matched to a gene: 4. The CDR3 contains 13 residues. Written as DNA, the CDR3 is TGTGCCAGCAATGCACAGGGGAATCAGCCCCAGCATTTT. Translated: CASNAQGNQPQHF.

V usage is TRBV24-1 and J usage is TRBJ2-3, with TRBD1 matching 9 bases. The junction had 10 bases not matched to a gene; V was cut back by 4 bases and J by 3 bases. CDR3 size: 17 residues. From germline, CDR1 is KGHDR and CDR2 SFDVKD. Written as DNA, the CDR3 is TGTGCCACCAGTGACAAACCGGGACAGGGTTTGACAGATACGCAGTATTTT. Translation gives CATSDKPGQGLTDTQYF.

This chain links TRBV4-1 with TRBJ1-4; possible D gene TRBD1, 6 bases. V was trimmed by 4 bases and J by 3 bases, leaving 6 bases between them. This CDR3 is built from 13 residues. Germline CDR1 and CDR2: MGHRA and YSYEKL. CDR3 DNA: TGCGCCAGCAGCCGGGGGCCTAATGAAAAACTGTTTTTT. This translates into CASSRGPNEKLFF.

This chain joins TRBV6-2 or TRBV6-3 and TRBJ1-1; 7 bases map to TRBD1. CDR3 length: 15 amino acids. V lost 5 bases, J lost 1 base, and 7 bases stayed unmatched. Germline assignment: CDR1 MNHEY and CDR2 SVGEGT. CDR3 DNA: TGTGCCAGCAGTCTCCCGACAGGGACGAACACTGAAGCTTTCTTT. Its translation: CASSLPTGTNTEAFF.

This clone was detected only once. The chain uses TRBV7-2 and TRBJ1-2; 7 bases match TRBD1. V lost 2 bases and J lost 2; bases outside the gene matches: 5. This CDR3 is built from 15 residues. Germline V lookup: CDR1 SGHTA, CDR2 FQGNSA. DNA of the CDR3: TGTGCCAGCAGCTTATCTAGGGACAGCAACTATGGCTACACCTTC. Its translation: CASSLSRDSNYGYTF.

The rearrangement uses TRBV25-1 and TRBJ1-6, with 10 bases matching TRBD1. The CDR3 spans 15 residues. Per germline, CDR1 MGHDK and CDR2 SYGVNS. Losses at the gene ends were 4 bases for V and 7 bases for J; bases not matched to a gene: 4. The CDR3 loop reads CASSGTGGVNSPLHF. CDR3 DNA: TGTGCCAGCAGTGGGACAGGGGGTGTAAATTCACCCCTCCACTTT.

The V gene is TRBV5-1, the J gene TRBJ2-1, with 7 bases identical to TRBD2. Germline V gene data show CDR1 as SGHRS and CDR2 as YFSETQ. The ends lost 0 bases at V and 15 bases at J; junction bases unmatched: 12. This CDR3 is 14 amino acids long. The DNA of the CDR3 is TGCGCCAGCAGCTTGGCCCTCGGGACTACGTTCTTGTTCTTC. Protein sequence: CASSLALGTTFLFF.

V gene TRBV6-1 combines with J gene TRBJ2-7; TRBD2 agrees at 9 bases. The CDR3 consists of 16 residues. The V and J ends lost 4 bases and 4 bases, in that order; junction bases with no gene match: 11. Germline V CDR1 and CDR2: MNHNS, SASEGT. The DNA for the CDR3 is TGTGCCAGCAGTGGAATACCGGGACTAGCTGTGTACGAGCAGTACTTC. Its translation is CASSGIPGLAVYEQYF.

This chain connects TRBV4-1 to TRBJ2-2, with a possible D match to TRBD2 (7 bases). The V end was cut by 1 base, the J end by 5 bases, with 23 bases between. CDR3 length: 19 residues. Per the germline V gene, CDR1 is MGHRA and CDR2 is YSYEKL. The CDR3 spells CASSQGALGGGSRTGELFF. The DNA for the CDR3 is TGCGCCAGCAGCCAAGGCGCGCTGGGGGGCGGGAGTCGGACCGGGGAGCTGTTTTTT.

About this clone: The same CDR3 is also encoded by other DNA sequences in this sample. The V gene is TRBV19, the J gene TRBJ2-3, with 9 positions matching TRBD1. Losses at the gene ends were 3 bases for V and 3 bases for J; bases not matched to a gene: 1. From germline, CDR1 is LNHDA and CDR2 SQIVND (reference sequence). This CDR3 has 14 amino acids. For the CDR3, the DNA is TGTGCCAGTAGTATCGGACAGGGGACAGATACGCAGTATTTT. It specifies CASSIGQGTDTQYF.

The chain uses TRBV4-2 and TRBJ2-6; possibly TRBD2 for D (5 bases). The germline V gene has CDR1 LGHNA and CDR2 YNFKEQ. Trimming took off 0 bases at V and 0 bases at J, with 15 bases between the two ends. The CDR3 length is 19 residues. The CDR3 nucleotides read TGTGCCAGCAGCCAAGATAGAGTGAGGGAGAGCTCTGGGGCCAACGTCCTGACTTTC. Its protein is CASSQDRVRESSGANVLTF.

The CDR3 nucleotides read TGTGCCAGCAGCTTAATCCGTGAAAAACTGTTTTTT. Translation: CASSLIREKLFF. The V gene is TRBV7-9, the J gene TRBJ1-4; D gene ambiguous. The CDR3 is made up of 12 amino acids. Between the trimmed V and J ends, which lost 2 bases and 7 bases, there was a span of 5 bases. Germline V gene sequence: CDR1 SEHNR, CDR2 FQNEAQ (reference sequence). Drawing the rest from reference TRBV7-9 and TRBJ1-4, the complete variable domain is DTGVSQNPRHKITKRGQNVTFRCDPISEHNRLYWYRQTLGQGPEFLTYFQNEAQLEKSRLLSDRFSAERPKGSFSTLEIQRTEQGDSAMYLCASSLIREKLFFGSGTQLSVL.

V is TRBV28 and J is TRBJ1-2; a weak D match, TRBD1 (6 bases). Trimming removed 5 bases at V and 4 bases at J, with 14 bases between. This CDR3 comprises 14 residues. Germline V CDR1 and CDR2: MDHEN, SYDVKM. CDR3 sequence (DNA): TGTGCCAGCAGTCCCGGGACCAGGGGCTATGGCTACACCTTC. It yields the protein CASSPGTRGYGYTF.

This rearrangement joins TRBV6-2 or TRBV6-3 to TRBJ2-7; D may be TRBD2 (5 bases). The germline V gene encodes CDR1 MNHEY and CDR2 SVGEGT. Trimming cost V 6 bases and J 2 bases, with 8 bases left between them. CDR3 length: 12 residues. This CDR3 reads CASSPGTYEQYF. In nucleotides, the CDR3 is TGTGCCAGCAGCCCCGGGACCTACGAGCAGTACTTC.

V is TRBV5-1 and J is TRBJ2-5, with 12 bases matching TRBD1. The J segment lost 5 bases and the V segment lost 4 bases, leaving 9 bases of the junction unmatched. The CDR3 covers 16 residues. Germline lookup yields CDR1 SGHRS and CDR2 YFSETQ. The CDR3 coding sequence is TGCGCCAGCAGCCTGGGACAGGGGGCCTCTTCGGAGACCCAGTACTTC. Protein product: CASSLGQGASSETQYF.

The chain links TRBV30 to TRBJ1-2; TRBD1 is a possible D gene (5 bases). The CDR3 covers 16 residues. The germline V and J ends were trimmed by 0 bases and 1 base, with 15 bases remaining between them. Germline V gene lookup returns CDR1 GTSNPN and CDR2 SVGIG (reference sequence). DNA for the CDR3: TGTGCCTGGAGTGTTACGATGGGGGGGGTTAACTATGGCTACACCTTC. Encoded protein: CAWSVTMGGVNYGYTF.

The genes are TRBV9 and TRBJ2-1, with D maybe TRBD1 (8 bases). With 2 bases removed from V and 4 bases from J, the gap between germline ends came to 22 bases. Germline V lookup: CDR1 SGDLS, CDR2 YYNGEE. The CDR3 is made up of 18 amino acids. CDR3 residues: CASSVPGGAGEGYNEQFF. Here the CDR3 DNA reads TGTGCCAGCAGCGTGCCAGGGGGCGCGGGAGAGGGATACAATGAGCAGTTCTTC.

The chain has TRBV7-6 and TRBJ2-5, with 8 positions matching TRBD1. V lost 5 bases, J lost 5 bases, and 13 bases stayed unmatched. This CDR3 has 16 amino acids. Germline CDR1 SGHVS, CDR2 FNYEAQ. In DNA form, the CDR3 reads TGTGCCAGCAGCCTCGGAACAGGGGGTGGCCGCGAGACCCAGTACTTC. This translates into CASSLGTGGGRETQYF.

The chain has TRBV19 and TRBJ2-3; no clear D gene. Trimming shortened V by 6 bases and J by 0 bases, and 13 bases separated the two germline ends. This CDR3 spans 15 amino acids. The germline CDR1 and CDR2 sequences are LNHDA and SQIVND (reference sequence). Here the CDR3 reads CASSSLLHSTDTQYF. In nucleotides, the CDR3 is TGTGCCAGTAGCTCATTATTACATAGCACAGATACGCAGTATTTT.

The V gene is TRBV10-2, the J gene TRBJ2-3, with D perhaps matching TRBD1 (7 bases). The CDR3 runs 14 residues. V was pared by 7 bases and J by 5 bases, with 16 bases between. In germline, CDR1 is WSHSY, CDR2 SAAADI. The CDR3: CASMRQGGVDTQYF. CDR3 nucleotide sequence: TGCGCCAGCATGAGGCAGGGGGGAGTAGATACGCAGTATTTT.

The chain links TRBV28 to TRBJ1-6, with TRBD1 identical over 7 bases. V lost 4 bases and J lost 2; bases outside the gene matches: 5. The V gene's germline CDR1 is MDHEN and CDR2 SYDVKM. This CDR3 spans 16 amino acids. CDR3 DNA: TGTGCCAGCAGTTCAGGGGGTAGGACCTATAATTCACCCCTCCACTTT. Encoded protein: CASSSGGRTYNSPLHF.

The chain couples TRBV28 to TRBJ2-4; 8 bases match TRBD2. The CDR3 runs 14 residues. Germline V gives CDR1 MDHEN, CDR2 SYDVKM. CDR3 in DNA: TGTGCTGCGGGGGGAACAGGGCCCAAAAACATTCAGTACTTC. Protein sequence: CAAGGTGPKNIQYF. The full variable domain, its missing parts supplied by reference TRBV28 and TRBJ2-4, is DVKVTQSSRYLVKRTGEKVFLECVQDMDHENMFWYRQDPGLGLRLIYFSYDVKMKEKGDIPEGYSVSREKKERFSLILESASTNQTSMYLCAAGGTGPKNIQYFGAGTRLSVL.

The J gene is TRBJ2-2, the V gene TRBV27; D is ambiguous. V shed 3 bases and J shed 2 bases, with 7 bases lying between them. The CDR3 spans 14 residues. Germline lookup yields CDR1 MNHEY and CDR2 SMNVEV (reference sequence). CDR3 coding DNA: TGTGCCAGCAGTTTTGGCTCAAACACCGGGGAGCTGTTTTTT. Protein: CASSFGSNTGELFF.